The next 16 T cell receptor beta chains were all read from a single sample in a study of T cell changes during pregnancy in multiple sclerosis. Assay used: immunoSEQ multiplex PCR; TCRdb lists only in-frame clones, some missing. This table holds about 47,000 clones, roughly 93% found once. The starting material was peripheral blood, obtained in the second trimester of pregnancy. These receptors came from a female donor with multiple sclerosis, enrolled in a pregnancy study.

This chain joins TRBV7-9 and TRBJ2-2; TRBD2 matches at 7 bases. Germline CDR1 SEHNR, CDR2 FQNEAQ (reference sequence). This CDR3 comprises 16 residues. V was pared by 6 bases and J by 2 bases, with 9 bases of the junction left unmatched. CDR3 loop: CASRHSSGANTGELFF. The CDR3 coding sequence is TGTGCCAGCAGACATTCTAGCGGAGCCAACACCGGGGAGCTGTTTTTT.

The chain uses TRBV6-4 and TRBJ2-1, with 8 bases that match TRBD2. The J segment lost 6 bases and the V segment lost 0 bases, leaving 1 base of the junction unmatched. CDR1 and CDR2 (germline): MRHNA, SNTAGT. CDR3 length: 14 residues. The CDR3 is CASSDSGGANEQFF. CDR3 in DNA: TGTGCCAGCAGTGACTCCGGGGGGGCCAATGAGCAGTTCTTC.

The chain has TRBV29-1 and TRBJ2-2; TRBD1 matches at 7 bases. J gave up 2 bases and V 7 bases, and 4 bases lay outside the gene matches. CDR1 SQVTM and CDR2 ANQGSEA come from the germline V gene. This CDR3 has 13 amino acids. The CDR3 region has the DNA TGCAGCGCCTGGGACAGTAACACCGGGGAGCTGTTTTTT. Protein sequence: CSAWDSNTGELFF.

V and J are TRBV28 and TRBJ2-5, with D unclear. This CDR3 contains 18 residues. The V gene's germline CDR1 is MDHEN and CDR2 SYDVKM. V lost 6 bases to trimming and J lost 1 base, with 24 bases between them. CDR3 nucleotides: TGTGCCAGCAGCTCACCCGATGGGCCGACGGTCATCCAAGAGACCCAGTACTTC. Residues: CASSSPDGPTVIQETQYF.

The gene calls are TRBV7-2 and TRBJ2-2; 7 positions agree with TRBD2. Germline lookup yields CDR1 SGHTA and CDR2 FQGNSA. V lost 1 base to trimming and J lost 5 bases; unmatched junction nucleotides: 7. The CDR3 spans 16 residues. The CDR3 region is CASSLVLAPGTGELFF. CDR3 sequence (DNA): TGTGCCAGCAGCTTAGTACTAGCGCCCGGAACCGGGGAGCTGTTTTTT.

V and J are TRBV19 and TRBJ2-2, with TRBD2 matching 8 bases. CDR1 is LNHDA, CDR2 SQIVND, per germline (reference sequence). The CDR3 has 14 amino acids. The ends lost 6 bases at V and 3 bases at J; junction bases unmatched: 3. This chain's CDR3 is CASRGRGDTGELFF. The CDR3 nucleotides read TGTGCCAGTAGGGGGCGGGGGGACACCGGGGAGCTGTTTTTT. Full variable domain (remainder filled in from reference TRBV19 and TRBJ2-2): DGGITQSPKYLFRKEGQNVTLSCEQNLNHDAMYWYRQDPGQGLRLIYYSQIVNDFQKGDIAEGYSVSREKKESFPLTVTSAQKNPTAFYLCASRGRGDTGELFFGEGSRLTVL.

This clone showed up just once. The chain combines TRBV4-1 with TRBJ2-5, with a tentative D call TRBD2 (5 bases). V lost 1 base and J lost 2, with 11 bases in between. CDR1 and CDR2 from the germline V gene are MGHRA and YSYEKL. CDR3 length: 15 residues. The CDR3 coding sequence is TGCGCCAGCAGCCAAGGGAGGTTAAATCAAGAGACCCAGTACTTC. Its protein is CASSQGRLNQETQYF.

This sequence joins TRBV9 and TRBJ1-4; TRBD1 agrees at 10 bases. Per the germline V gene, CDR1 is SGDLS and CDR2 is YYNGEE. The CDR3 totals 15 residues. Germline trimming cut 0 bases from V and 6 bases from J; bases unmatched to any gene: 2. DNA of the CDR3: TGTGCCAGCAGCGTAGGGGGGACAGGGGATGAAAAACTGTTTTTT. The encoded protein is CASSVGGTGDEKLFF.

V and J are TRBV7-2 and TRBJ2-4; no clear D gene. The V end lost 5 bases, the J end lost 9 bases, and 8 bases lay between the germline ends. The CDR3 has 11 amino acids. Germline CDR1 and CDR2: SGHTA and FQGNSA. The CDR3 bases are TGTGCCAGCAGCCCGTCCGTCATTCAGTACTTC. Amino acid sequence: CASSPSVIQYF.

The V call is TRBV5-4, the J call TRBJ2-2; 10 nucleotides match TRBD1. The CDR3 contains 17 residues. The germline V gene encodes CDR1 SGHNT and CDR2 YYREEE (reference sequence). V shed 2 bases, J shed 6 bases, and the junction held 10 bases outside the gene matches. The CDR3 sequence: CASSFPAPGTGAGELFF. Written as DNA, the CDR3 is TGTGCCAGCAGCTTCCCTGCGCCCGGGACAGGGGCCGGGGAGCTGTTTTTT.

The chain uses TRBV7-3 and TRBJ2-3; 16 positions match TRBD2. After removal of 4 bases from V and 3 bases from J, the junction contained 1 base not matched to a gene. The CDR3 runs 16 residues. Germline V gives CDR1 SGHTA, CDR2 FQGTGA. The CDR3 DNA reads TGTGCCAGCAGCTCGGGACTAGCGGGAGGGACAGATACGCAGTATTTT. Its protein is CASSSGLAGGTDTQYF.

The chain joins TRBV19 to TRBJ2-1; weak D call: TRBD2 (7 bases). V dropped 6 bases and J dropped 7 bases, with 16 bases sitting between them. Germline V gene data show CDR1 as LNHDA and CDR2 as SQIVND (reference sequence). This CDR3 is built from 14 residues. CDR3 in amino acids: CASRRGGGGNEQFF. The CDR3 region has the DNA TGTGCCAGTAGGCGAGGGGGGGGCGGTAATGAGCAGTTCTTC.

This chain connects TRBV28 to TRBJ1-5; unclear D gene. V was clipped by 2 bases and J by 7 bases, with 6 bases between them. The CDR3 loop spans 12 amino acids. From germline, CDR1 is MDHEN and CDR2 SYDVKM. The CDR3 loop is CASSLNIQPQHF. As DNA, the CDR3 is TGTGCCAGCAGTTTAAACATACAGCCCCAGCATTTT.

The chain is built from TRBV6-1 and TRBJ2-7; 10 bases match TRBD2. CDR1 and CDR2 from the germline V gene are MNHNS and SASEGT. The V and J ends lost 1 base and 3 bases, in that order; junction bases with no gene match: 3. This CDR3 region has 15 residues. CDR3 sequence (DNA): TGTGCCAGCAGTGAAGGGCTAGCGGGAGACTACGAGCAGTACTTC. Its translation: CASSEGLAGDYEQYF.

V and J are TRBV11-2 and TRBJ1-1; D is unresolved. The V end lost 5 bases, the J end lost 8 bases, and 12 bases lay between the germline ends. CDR1 is SGHAT, CDR2 FQNNGV, per germline. CDR3 length equals 12 residues. This chain's CDR3 is CASSTDGFEAFF. DNA for the CDR3: TGTGCCAGCAGCACCGACGGGTTCGAAGCTTTCTTT.

This clone was recorded once. V gene TRBV28 combines with J gene TRBJ2-7, with TRBD2 matching 7 bases. The J segment lost 0 bases and the V segment lost 1 base, leaving 3 bases of the junction unmatched. This CDR3 spans 15 amino acids. Germline assignment: CDR1 MDHEN and CDR2 SYDVKM. Here the CDR3 reads CASSLSRLASYEQYF. As DNA, the CDR3 is TGTGCCAGCAGTTTATCGAGACTAGCCTCCTACGAGCAGTACTTC.